This is a list of T cell receptor beta chains from one sample in a study of blood T cell repertoires in COVID-19. Generated by immunoSEQ multiplex PCR, the TCRdb table keeps only in-frame clones and is missing some. The sample lists some 260,000 clones, over 75% seen once, with more than 8.5% in the top ten. Sequencing was carried out using peripheral blood. The receptors were gathered from a woman aged 70 to 79 with COVID-19, enrolled during active disease. Each CDR3 is given with its conserved first and last residue. Each record gives: V gene, clone size, CDR3 protein. The listing skips clone size in some rows; elsewhere it reads once, few, many or a size class.

TRBV7-9 once CASSLLIGAGELFF
TRBV2 NA CASSARGDGNTIYF
TRBV30 NA CAWKGTGNYGYTF
TRBV7-3 once CASSLSGEANTEAFF
TRBV7-9 NA CASSWTGIRGNEQFF
TRBV12-3/TRBV12-4 many CASSGAGYYGYTF
TRBV6-2/TRBV6-3 NA CASSYSGREGRSSSYEQYF
TRBV6-5 NA CASRKPGGNTEAFF
TRBV12-3/TRBV12-4 NA CASSLDDITEAFF
TRBV18 NA CASSQGTVDQYF
TRBV10-3 NA CAIKAGVTADTQYF
TRBV30 NA CAWSVSTGLNTEAFF
TRBV6-5 once CASRPRGSRTGELFF
TRBV7-9 NA CASSLPLGLAGVVDTQYF
TRBV30 NA CAWSGEWSYNSPLHF
TRBV5-6 NA CASSFTGARSTGELFF
TRBV28 NA CATIETGPYGYTF
TRBV5-1 NA CASSFSAGQVGYEQYF
TRBV11-3 NA CASSLSGMDEQYF